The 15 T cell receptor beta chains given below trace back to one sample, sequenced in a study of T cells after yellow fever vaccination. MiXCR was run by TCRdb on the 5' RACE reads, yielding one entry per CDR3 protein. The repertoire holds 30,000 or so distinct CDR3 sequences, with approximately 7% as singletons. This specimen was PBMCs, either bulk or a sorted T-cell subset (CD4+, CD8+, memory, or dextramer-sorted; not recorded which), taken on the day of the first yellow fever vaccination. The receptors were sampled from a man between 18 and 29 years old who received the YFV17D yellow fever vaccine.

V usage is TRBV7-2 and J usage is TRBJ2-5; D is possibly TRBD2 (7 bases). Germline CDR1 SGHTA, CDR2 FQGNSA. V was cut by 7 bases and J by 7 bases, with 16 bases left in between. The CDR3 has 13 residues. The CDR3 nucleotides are TGTGCCAGCACCGGGGGCGGGGGCGGGACCCAGTACTTC. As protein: CASTGGGGGTQYF. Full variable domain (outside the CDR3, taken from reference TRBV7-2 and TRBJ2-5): GAGVSQSPSNKVTEKGKDVELRCDPISGHTALYWYRQSLGQGLEFLIYFQGNSAPDKSGLPSDRFSAERTGGSVSTLTIQRTQQEDSAVYLCASTGGGGGTQYFGPGTRLLVL.

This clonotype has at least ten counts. The CDR3 protein is CASSPVWGGGLTDTQYF. The DNA of the CDR3 is TGCGCCAGCAGCCCCGTTTGGGGGGGGGGCCTAACAGATACGCAGTATTTT. V and J are TRBV4-3 and TRBJ2-3, with D perhaps TRBD2 (7 bases). The germline CDR1 and CDR2 sequences are LGHNA and YSLEER. The CDR3 runs to 17 residues. Between the trimmed V and J ends, which lost 4 bases and 3 bases, there was a span of 20 bases.

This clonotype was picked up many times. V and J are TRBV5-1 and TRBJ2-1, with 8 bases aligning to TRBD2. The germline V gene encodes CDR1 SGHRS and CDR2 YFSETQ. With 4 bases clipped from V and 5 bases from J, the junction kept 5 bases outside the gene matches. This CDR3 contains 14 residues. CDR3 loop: CASSPSGSNNEQFF. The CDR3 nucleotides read TGCGCCAGCAGCCCGAGCGGGAGCAACAATGAGCAGTTCTTC. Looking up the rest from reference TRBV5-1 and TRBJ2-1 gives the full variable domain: KAGVTQTPRYLIKTRGQQVTLSCSPISGHRSVSWYQQTPGQGLQFLFEYFSETQRNKGNFPGRFSGRQFSNSRSEMNVSTLELGDSALYLCASSPSGSNNEQFFGPGTRLTVL.

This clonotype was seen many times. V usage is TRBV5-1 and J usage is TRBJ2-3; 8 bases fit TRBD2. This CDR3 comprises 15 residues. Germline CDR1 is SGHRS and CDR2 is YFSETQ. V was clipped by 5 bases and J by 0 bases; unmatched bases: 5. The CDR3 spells CASRYSGASTDTQYF. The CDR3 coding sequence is TGCGCCAGCAGATATAGCGGGGCAAGCACAGATACGCAGTATTTT. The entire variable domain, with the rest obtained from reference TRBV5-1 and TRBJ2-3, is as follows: KAGVTQTPRYLIKTRGQQVTLSCSPISGHRSVSWYQQTPGQGLQFLFEYFSETQRNKGNFPGRFSGRQFSNSRSEMNVSTLELGDSALYLCASRYSGASTDTQYFGPGTRLTVL.

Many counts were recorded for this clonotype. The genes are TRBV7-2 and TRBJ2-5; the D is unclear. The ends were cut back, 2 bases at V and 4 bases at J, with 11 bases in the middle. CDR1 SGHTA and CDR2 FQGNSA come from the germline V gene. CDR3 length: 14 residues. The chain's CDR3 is CASSLKTALETQYF. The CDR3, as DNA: TGTGCCAGCAGCTTAAAGACTGCCCTAGAGACCCAGTACTTC. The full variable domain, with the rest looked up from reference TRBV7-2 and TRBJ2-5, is GAGVSQSPSNKVTEKGKDVELRCDPISGHTALYWYRQSLGQGLEFLIYFQGNSAPDKSGLPSDRFSAERTGGSVSTLTIQRTQQEDSAVYLCASSLKTALETQYFGPGTRLLVL.

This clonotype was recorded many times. The DNA for the CDR3 is TGTGCCAGCTCACCGGCGGGCACCGCTTACGAGCAGTACTTC. It translates to CASSPAGTAYEQYF. This chain connects TRBV18 to TRBJ2-7, with D possibly being TRBD2 (5 bases). The V end lost 3 bases, the J end lost 4 bases, and 13 bases lay between the germline ends. This CDR3 contains 14 residues. The germline V gene encodes CDR1 KGHSH and CDR2 LQKENI.

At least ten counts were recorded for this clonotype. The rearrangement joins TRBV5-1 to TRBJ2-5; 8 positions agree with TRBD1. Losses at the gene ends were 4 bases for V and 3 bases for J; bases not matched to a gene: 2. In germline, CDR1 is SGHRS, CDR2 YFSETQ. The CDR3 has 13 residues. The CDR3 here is CASSTTGEETQYF. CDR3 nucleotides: TGCGCCAGCAGCACGACAGGGGAAGAGACCCAGTACTTC.

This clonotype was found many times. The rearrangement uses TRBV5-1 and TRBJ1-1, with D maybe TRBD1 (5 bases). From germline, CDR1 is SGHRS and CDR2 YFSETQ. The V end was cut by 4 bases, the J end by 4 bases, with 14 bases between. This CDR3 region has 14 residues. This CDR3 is CASSLGVGGTEAFF. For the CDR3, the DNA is TGCGCCAGCAGCCTAGGGGTTGGGGGCACTGAAGCTTTCTTT. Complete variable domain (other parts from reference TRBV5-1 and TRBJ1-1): KAGVTQTPRYLIKTRGQQVTLSCSPISGHRSVSWYQQTPGQGLQFLFEYFSETQRNKGNFPGRFSGRQFSNSRSEMNVSTLELGDSALYLCASSLGVGGTEAFFGQGTRLTVV.

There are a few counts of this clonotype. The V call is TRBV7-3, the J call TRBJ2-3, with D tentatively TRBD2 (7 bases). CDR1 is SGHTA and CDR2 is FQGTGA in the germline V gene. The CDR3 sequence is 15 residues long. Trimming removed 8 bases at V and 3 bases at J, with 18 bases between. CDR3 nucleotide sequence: TGTGCCAGCTCAGACCGCGGGGGCGGAACAGATACGCAGTATTTT. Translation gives CASSDRGGGTDTQYF.

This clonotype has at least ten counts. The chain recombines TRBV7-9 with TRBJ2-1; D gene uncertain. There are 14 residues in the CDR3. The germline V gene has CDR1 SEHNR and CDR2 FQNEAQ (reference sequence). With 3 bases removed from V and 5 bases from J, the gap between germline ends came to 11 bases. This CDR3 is CASSFWGLDNEQFF. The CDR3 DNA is TGTGCCAGCAGCTTTTGGGGTTTGGACAATGAGCAGTTCTTC. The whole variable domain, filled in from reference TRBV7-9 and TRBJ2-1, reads DTGVSQNPRHKITKRGQNVTFRCDPISEHNRLYWYRQTLGQGPEFLTYFQNEAQLEKSRLLSDRFSAERPKGSFSTLEIQRTEQGDSAMYLCASSFWGLDNEQFFGPGTRLTVL.

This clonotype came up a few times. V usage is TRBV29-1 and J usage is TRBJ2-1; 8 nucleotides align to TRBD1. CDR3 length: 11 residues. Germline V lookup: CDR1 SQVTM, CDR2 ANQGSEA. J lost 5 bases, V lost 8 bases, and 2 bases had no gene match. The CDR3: CSTGQDNEQFF. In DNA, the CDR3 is TGCAGCACGGGACAGGACAATGAGCAGTTCTTC.

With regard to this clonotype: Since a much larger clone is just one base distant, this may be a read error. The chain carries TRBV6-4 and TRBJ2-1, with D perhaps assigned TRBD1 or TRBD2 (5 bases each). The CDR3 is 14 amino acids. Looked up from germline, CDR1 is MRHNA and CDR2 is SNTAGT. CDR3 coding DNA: TGTGACAGCAGTGACTCATGGGGGAACAATGAGCAGTTCTTC. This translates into CDSSDSWGNNEQFF.

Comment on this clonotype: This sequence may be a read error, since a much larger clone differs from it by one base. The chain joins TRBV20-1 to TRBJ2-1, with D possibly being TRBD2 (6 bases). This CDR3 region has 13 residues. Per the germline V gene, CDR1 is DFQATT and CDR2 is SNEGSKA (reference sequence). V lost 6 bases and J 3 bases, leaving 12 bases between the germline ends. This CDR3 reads CSAPGDFYNEQFF. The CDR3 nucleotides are TGCAGTGCCCCCGGGGACTTCTACAATGAGCAGTTCTTC.

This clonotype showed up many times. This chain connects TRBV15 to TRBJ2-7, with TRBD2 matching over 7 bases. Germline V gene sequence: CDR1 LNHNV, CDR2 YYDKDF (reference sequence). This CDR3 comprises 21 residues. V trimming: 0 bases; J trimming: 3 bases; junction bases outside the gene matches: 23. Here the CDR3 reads CATSRDPPYGRAHGAGYEQYF. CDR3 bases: TGTGCCACCAGCAGAGATCCCCCCTATGGGAGGGCGCATGGGGCCGGCTACGAGCAGTACTTC.

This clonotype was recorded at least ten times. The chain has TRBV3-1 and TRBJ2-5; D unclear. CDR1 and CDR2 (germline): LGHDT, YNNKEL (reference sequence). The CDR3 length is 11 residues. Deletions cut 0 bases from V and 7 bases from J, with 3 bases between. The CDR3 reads CASSQEVTQYF. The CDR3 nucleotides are TGTGCCAGCAGCCAAGAGGTGACCCAGTACTTC.